This T cell receptor beta chain was identified during a study of T cells in Graves' hyperthyroidism and ophthalmopathy. This clonotype was seen many times. Regions amplified from RNA transcripts were the TCR beta CDR3 regions. HTBI primers were used for first-round RT-PCR of the TCR CDR3. TCRdb re-called the multiplex PCR reads with MiXCR, one entry per CDR3 protein. The data hold more than 300,000 distinct CDR3 sequences, with approximately 15% observed a single time. The CDR3 consists of 17 residues. In germline, CDR1 is SGHTA, CDR2 FQGTGA. V was clipped by 5 bases and J by 6 bases; unmatched bases: 16. No ophthalmopathy progression within 18 months constituted stable Graves' hyperthyroidism. Newly diagnosed hyperthyroidism, duration under 2 months, in patients aged 18 to 65. Exclusion of a patient resulted from uncontrolled infection, other autoimmune disease, pregnancy or lactation. Diagnosing involved the use of clinical symptoms, serum thyroxine and TRAb, thyroid ultrasound and orbital computed tomography.

The source is a woman in her twenties or thirties with Graves' hyperthyroidism. The chain joins TRBV7-3 to TRBJ2-3; 8 bases match TRBD2. The sequencing sample was made of blood. As DNA, the CDR3 is TGTGCCAGCAGCCCCCCACCCGGACTAGCCGGGGTCGATACGCAGTATTTT. Translation: CASSPPPGLAGVDTQYF.